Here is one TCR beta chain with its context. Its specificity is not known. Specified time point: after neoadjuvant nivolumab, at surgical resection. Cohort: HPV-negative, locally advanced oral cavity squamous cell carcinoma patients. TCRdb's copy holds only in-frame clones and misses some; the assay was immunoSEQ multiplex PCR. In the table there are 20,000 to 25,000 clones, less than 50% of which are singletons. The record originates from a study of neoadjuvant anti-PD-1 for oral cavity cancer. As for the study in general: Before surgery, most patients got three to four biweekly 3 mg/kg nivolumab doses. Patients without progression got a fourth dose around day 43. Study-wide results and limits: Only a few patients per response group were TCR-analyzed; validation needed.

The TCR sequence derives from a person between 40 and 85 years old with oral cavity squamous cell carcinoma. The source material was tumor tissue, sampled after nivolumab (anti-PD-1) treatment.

CDR3 protein: CASSLVTDSYNEQFF. Written as DNA, the CDR3 is TGTGCCAGCAGCTTAGTCACTGATTCCTACAATGAGCAGTTCTTC. The chain links TRBV7-2 to TRBJ2-1; D unresolved. The CDR3 extends over 15 amino acids. V lost 1 base and J lost 1, with 8 bases in between. The germline V gene has CDR1 SGHTA and CDR2 FQGNSA.